The clone carrying this T cell receptor (beta chain) was found many times. This sample was included in a study of response to subunit inactivated influenza vaccine. Losses at the gene ends were 6 bases for V and 0 bases for J; bases not matched to a gene: 3. There are 14 residues in the CDR3. The germline V gene encodes CDR1 SEHNR and CDR2 FQNEAQ (reference sequence). TCRdb recomputed calls from the RT-PCR reads with MiXCR, one row per CDR3 protein. The table lists roughly 650,000 distinct CDR3 sequences, around 16% of them singletons. The chain carries TRBV7-9 and TRBJ2-7; 9 positions agree with TRBD1. The sample in question was PBMCs from blood, obtained approximately 13 days after vaccination. This receptor was taken from a middle-aged man who received an inactivated influenza vaccine. The CDR3 DNA sequence: TGTGCCAGCAGAGGGACAGGGTTCTCCTACGAGCAGTACTTC. This translates into CASRGTGFSYEQYF. Together with reference TRBV7-9 and TRBJ2-7, the CDR3 gives the full variable domain: DTGVSQNPRHKITKRGQNVTFRCDPISEHNRLYWYRQTLGQGPEFLTYFQNEAQLEKSRLLSDRFSAERPKGSFSTLEIQRTEQGDSAMYLCASRGTGFSYEQYFGPGTRLTVT.